This paragraph covers one T cell receptor (beta chain) sequence. Its antigen is unknown. The sample originates from a study of post-analysis software for immune sequencing data. As for the study in general: Clinical courses comprised relapsing-remitting, secondary progressive and progressive-relapsing multiple sclerosis. General study findings and limits: A significant reduction in normalized Chao1 diversity was observed in multiple sclerosis patients versus controls. Included in a set of five TRBV segments more frequent in patients than controls were TRBV5-6, TRBV5-1 and TRBV20-1.

Presence of unique molecular identifiers characterized the TCR beta cDNA libraries. The T cell input of about 0.85 to 10 million gave roughly 0.5 million cDNA molecules. TCRdb re-called the PCR reads with MiXCR, one entry per CDR3 protein. The data show about 500,000 distinct CDR3 sequences, approximately 46% seen once. There are 16 residues in the CDR3. Germline V lookup: CDR1 LGHDT, CDR2 YNNKEL (reference sequence). V shed 2 bases and J 3 bases; nucleotides not matched to a gene: 5. The specimen sequenced was blood. The gene calls are TRBV3-1 and TRBJ2-2; 8 bases line up with TRBD1. The source is a girl aged 5-17 years with multiple sclerosis. The CDR3 DNA sequence: TGTGCCAGCAGCCAACGGACAGGGCCTGACACCGGGGAGCTGTTTTTT. Protein product: CASSQRTGPDTGELFF.